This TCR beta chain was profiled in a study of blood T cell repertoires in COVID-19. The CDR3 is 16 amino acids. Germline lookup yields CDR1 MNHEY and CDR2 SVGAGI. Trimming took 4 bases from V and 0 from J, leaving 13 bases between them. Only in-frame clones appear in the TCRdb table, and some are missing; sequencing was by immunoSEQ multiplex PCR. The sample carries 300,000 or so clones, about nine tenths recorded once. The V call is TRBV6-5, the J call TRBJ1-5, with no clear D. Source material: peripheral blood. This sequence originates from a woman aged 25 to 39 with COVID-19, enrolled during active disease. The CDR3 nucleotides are TGTGCCAGCAGTTCGCTTTCTCAGTATAGCAATCAGCCCCAGCATTTT. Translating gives CASSSLSQYSNQPQHF.